What follows is one TCR beta chain and its context. Its specificity is not known. The sample comes from a study of T cell responses to AZD1222 COVID-19 vaccine. Study-level points and caveats: Spike-wide vaccine-associated CD4 TCRs dominated at 160-218 and 743-854. Following two doses of AZD1222, Spike-specific TCR breadth and depth rose.

TCRdb's copy holds only in-frame clones and misses some; the assay was immunoSEQ multiplex PCR. The sample has about 180,000 clones, roughly 88% seen once. The sequencing used peripheral blood, collected on day 0 of AZD1222 vaccination. The receptor's source is an adult in good health.

CDR3 sequence: CSVEVGRGQPQHF. The CDR3 nucleotides read TGCAGCGTTGAAGTAGGGAGAGGTCAGCCCCAGCATTTT. The rearrangement links TRBV29-1 to TRBJ1-5; D is uncertain. Per the germline V gene, CDR1 is SQVTM and CDR2 is ANQGSEA. Trimming stripped 1 base from V and 6 bases from J, with 10 bases between. This CDR3 has 13 residues.